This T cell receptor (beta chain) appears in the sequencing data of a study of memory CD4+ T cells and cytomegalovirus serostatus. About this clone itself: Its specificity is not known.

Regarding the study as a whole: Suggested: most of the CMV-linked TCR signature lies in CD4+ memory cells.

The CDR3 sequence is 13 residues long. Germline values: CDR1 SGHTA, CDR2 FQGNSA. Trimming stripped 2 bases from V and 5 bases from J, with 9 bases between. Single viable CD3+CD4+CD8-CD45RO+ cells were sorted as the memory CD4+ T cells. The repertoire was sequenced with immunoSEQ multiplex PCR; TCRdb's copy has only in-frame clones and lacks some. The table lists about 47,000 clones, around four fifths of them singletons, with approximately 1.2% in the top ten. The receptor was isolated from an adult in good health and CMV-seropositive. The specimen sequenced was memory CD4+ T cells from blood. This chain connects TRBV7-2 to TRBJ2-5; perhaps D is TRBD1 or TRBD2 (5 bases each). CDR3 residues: CASSLSRDETQYF. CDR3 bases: TGTGCCAGCAGCTTATCCAGGGACGAGACCCAGTACTTC. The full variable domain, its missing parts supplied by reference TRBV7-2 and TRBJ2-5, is GAGVSQSPSNKVTEKGKDVELRCDPISGHTALYWYRQSLGQGLEFLIYFQGNSAPDKSGLPSDRFSAERTGGSVSTLTIQRTQQEDSAVYLCASSLSRDETQYFGPGTRLLVL.